This record covers a single TCR beta chain. These data are taken from a study of blood T cell repertoires in COVID-19. The CDR3 is 16 amino acids. The ends were cut back, 0 bases at V and 9 bases at J, with 18 bases in the middle. Germline values: CDR1 MNHNS, CDR2 SASEGT. Libraries were prepared by immunoSEQ multiplex PCR; TCRdb keeps only in-frame clonotypes and omits some of them. The repertoire includes around 140,000 clones, approximately 84% of them detected once, and roughly 2.6% sits in the top ten. The receptor was isolated from a human donor with acute or convalescent COVID-19. The donor label of this sample is uncertain. The chain carries TRBV6-1 and TRBJ2-4, with D perhaps matching TRBD2 (6 bases). Sample: peripheral blood. The CDR3 loop reads CASSEASVGRYAIQYF. The CDR3 nucleotides read TGTGCCAGCAGTGAAGCCTCGGTGGGGAGGTACGCCATTCAGTACTTC.